This T cell receptor (beta chain) was sequenced for a study of blood T cells in healthy people across ages (dated by TCRdb to 2014 to 2015). For the study in its entirety: In model experiments, roughly one uniquely barcoded TCR beta cDNA molecule per two T cells was captured by template switching. The study measured age-related changes in TCR beta repertoire diversity using deep sequencing normalized with unique cDNA molecular identifiers. Donors were grouped into four age groups: young (average approximately 15 years), middle-aged (around 39), aged (around 60) and long-lived (over 80). To avoid experimental bias, donors of different ages were spread randomly across the sequencing lanes. The study analyzed two additional independent replicas of 1 million unique cDNA reads from the same blood draw for two donors, one aged 18 to 30 and one aged 80 or older. Points the paper makes about the study in general: Because the CMV infection status of the donors was unknown, age-related changes in expanded clonotypes may potentially have been confounded. The long-lived group showed more naive CD4+ T cells, fewer expanded clones and increased TCR diversity than the aged group, suggesting age selection. Since profiling was done on bulk unsorted PBMCs, naive and antigen-experienced compartments could not be conclusively compared. Estimates of total diversity based on one million sequenced T cells were considered lower bounds and underestimates. There was a strong correlation between observed TCR beta diversity and the percentage of naive T cells measured by flow cytometry. Observed TCR beta diversity per million T cells fell roughly linearly with age, and a significant reduction was already apparent by age about 43.

Preparation of the library involved 5' RACE. Instrument on record: Illumina HiSeq 2500. A second PCR of roughly 6 to 11 cycles was run with a J-beta primer mix and a sample-barcoded 5' primer. A unique molecular identifier was introduced onto each TCR beta cDNA molecule by a template-switch 5' adaptor carrying 12 random nucleotides. At least 2.5 million CDR3-containing paired-end reads were obtained from each sample. First-strand cDNA synthesis was performed from all RNA using the Mint cDNA synthesis kit, with priming by a TRBC-specific oligonucleotide. After uracil-DNA glycosylase treatment, a first 18-cycle PCR used universal primers M1SS and BC2_uni_R on all cDNA. Under the source paper's analysis protocol: For normalization, 1 million high-quality reads, each with a distinct molecular identifier, were randomly selected from each sample. Reads sharing molecular identifiers were discarded rather than binned into consensus sequences. MiTCR, run with a Q25 quality threshold and the strictest error-elimination algorithm, handled CDR3 identification, clonotype clustering and error correction. Lower-bound total TCR beta diversity was estimated with a nonparametric unseen species model using Euler transformation. TCRdb reprocessed the public reads (quality trimming at Q25 with fastp, clone calling with MiXCR) and kept in-frame beta chains. Under each unique CDR3 protein, matching rows form one entry showing the most common genes and DNA. The V and J calls were determined by TCRdb, not by the authors. Counted in this sample were fewer than 900,000 distinct CDR3 sequences; roughly 44% of them appeared once. The top ten clones comprise under 25% of the sample.

Donors were around 37 systemically healthy Caucasian individuals from Russia aged roughly 6 to 90 years. Around 10 milliliters of peripheral blood were collected from each donor into EDTA-treated Vacutainer tubes. PBMCs were isolated by Ficoll-Paque density-gradient centrifugation, with at least 6 million obtained per sample. Total RNA, at least 6 micrograms per sample, was extracted from PBMCs with Trizol reagent. The percentages of naive CD45RAhigh/CD27high T cells were determined by flow cytometry on a PBMC aliquot from every donor. The CDR3 goes from the cysteine to the phenylalanine over 14 residues. Left in the record is the CDR3 DNA by itself, 42 bases read in frame from the first base. Relative to germline, V is missing 6 bases and J is missing 6 bases, with 8 bases of the junction outside any gene match. According to the germline V gene (reference sequence), CDR1 reads MNHEY and CDR2 reads SMNVEV.

This clonotype was observed a few times. The antigen this receptor binds is unknown. The sample holds no much larger clone one base away, and base qualities are not on file. This TCR was recovered from a woman aged 55-75 years in good health. The V gene is TRBV27 and the J gene is TRBJ1-5, with 7 bases aligning to TRBD1. Sequenced: blood. The DNA is TGTGCCAGCAGCCGACAGGGAGAAGGTCAGCCCCAGCATTTT. Its translation is CASSRQGEGQPQHF.